The 8 T cell receptor beta chains in this list originate from one sample, sequenced in a study of cytomegalovirus exposure and HLA in healthy donors. Primers included in the PCR were 60 Vbeta and 13 Jbeta primers. Repertoires were generated with immunoSEQ multiplex PCR, while TCRdb's copy carries only in-frame clones and drops some. Its listing shows roughly 41,000 clones. The sequencing input was PBMCs. All receptors derive from a woman aged 40-49 years in good health and CMV-seronegative.

The chain uses TRBV7-9 and TRBJ2-3; TRBD2 might be the D (6 bases). The CDR3 length is 16 residues. Per the germline V gene, CDR1 is SEHNR and CDR2 is FQNEAQ (reference sequence). The V end lost 3 bases, the J end lost 4 bases, and 17 bases lay between the germline ends. CDR3 DNA: TGTGCCAGCAGCTTTCGGGGGAGGCGGTTAGCAGATACGCAGTATTTT. Residues: CASSFRGRRLADTQYF. Drawing the rest from reference TRBV7-9 and TRBJ2-3, the complete variable domain is DTGVSQNPRHKITKRGQNVTFRCDPISEHNRLYWYRQTLGQGPEFLTYFQNEAQLEKSRLLSDRFSAERPKGSFSTLEIQRTEQGDSAMYLCASSFRGRRLADTQYFGPGTRLTVL.

The CDR3: CASSQEKRVQGAGEQYF. The DNA for the CDR3 is TGCGCCAGCAGCCAAGAAAAAAGGGTACAGGGGGCGGGCGAGCAGTACTTC. This rearrangement joins TRBV4-1 to TRBJ2-7; 9 nucleotides match TRBD1. The CDR3 has 17 residues. V shed 0 bases, J shed 6 bases, and the junction held 12 bases outside the gene matches. CDR1 and CDR2 (germline): MGHRA, YSYEKL.

J is TRBJ1-5 and V is TRBV5-8, with a tentative D call TRBD1 (5 bases). V lost 1 base to trimming and J lost 6 bases, with 11 bases between them. The CDR3 length is 14 residues. From germline, CDR1 is SGHTS and CDR2 YDEGEE. The CDR3 DNA is TGTGCCAGCAGCTTGATGGGGGGTGGTCAGCCCCAGCATTTT. It specifies CASSLMGGGQPQHF.

This chain connects TRBV15 to TRBJ2-5; TRBD2 might be the D (5 bases). In germline, CDR1 is LNHNV, CDR2 YYDKDF (reference sequence). The CDR3 is 15 amino acids. V lost 0 bases and J lost 0, with 8 bases in between. CDR3 sequence reads: CATSRERRDQETQYF. The CDR3 DNA follows: TGTGCCACCAGCAGAGAACGGCGGGACCAAGAGACCCAGTACTTC.

The chain couples TRBV4-3 to TRBJ2-3; 11 bases agree with TRBD2. This CDR3 is 19 amino acids long. Germline CDR1 reads LGHNA; CDR2 reads YSLEER. J lost 3 bases, V lost 0 bases, and 11 bases had no gene match. CDR3 nucleotides: TGCGCCAGCAGCCAAGATGTCAATAGCGGGAGGGCCGGGACAGATACGCAGTATTTT. Amino acids: CASSQDVNSGRAGTDTQYF.

The rearrangement joins TRBV5-1 to TRBJ1-5; a possible D gene is TRBD1 (5 bases). This CDR3 contains 15 residues. V lost 4 bases and J lost 7, with 18 bases in between. Germline CDR1 SGHRS, CDR2 YFSETQ. This CDR3 reads CASSGGTGGEQPQHF. The CDR3 DNA reads TGCGCCAGCAGCGGGGGGACGGGAGGGGAGCAGCCCCAGCATTTT. Complete variable domain (other parts from reference TRBV5-1 and TRBJ1-5): KAGVTQTPRYLIKTRGQQVTLSCSPISGHRSVSWYQQTPGQGLQFLFEYFSETQRNKGNFPGRFSGRQFSNSRSEMNVSTLELGDSALYLCASSGGTGGEQPQHFGDGTRLSIL.

This chain connects TRBV2 to TRBJ2-1, with 10 bases matching TRBD1. J was trimmed by 4 bases and V by 4 bases; bases with no gene match: 4. Germline CDR1 and CDR2: SNHLY and FYNNEI. CDR3 size: 15 residues. CDR3 residues: CASSGTGGSYNEQFF. As DNA, the CDR3 is TGTGCCAGCAGTGGGACAGGGGGATCTTACAATGAGCAGTTCTTC.

This chain joins TRBV6-5 and TRBJ1-1, with D uncertain. CDR3 length: 14 residues. Germline CDR1 MNHEY, CDR2 SVGAGI. Between the trimmed V and J ends, which lost 5 bases and 1 base, there was a span of 11 bases. CDR3 DNA sequence: TGTGCCAGCAGTGCTGGACTCGGGAACACTGAAGCTTTCTTT. It specifies CASSAGLGNTEAFF.